This T cell receptor beta chain was profiled in a study of regulatory T cells in long-lasting Graves disease. Whole-study results and caveats: Lower TCR diversity characterized persistent Graves' patients relative to newly diagnosed patients.

Construction of the TCR beta libraries employed iRepertoire HTBI primers in conjunction with Arm-PCR of CDR3 regions. TCRdb independently ran MiXCR on the multiplex PCR reads; one entry per CDR3 protein. Of 450,000 to 500,000 distinct CDR3 sequences listed, 15% to 20% are singletons. From germline, CDR1 is SGHTA and CDR2 FQGTGA. This CDR3 is built from 15 residues. V gave up 0 bases and J gave up 2 bases, with 7 bases separating them. Time point specified: newly diagnosed GD, antithyroid drugs for less than 3 months. Construction of the TCR library relied on RNA isolated from PBMCs. Ten or more counts support this clonotype. The antigen remains unidentified. The sample was also linked to a second study, of T cells in Graves' hyperthyroidism and ophthalmopathy.

The rearrangement joins TRBV7-3 to TRBJ2-2; no clear D gene. Sequenced material: peripheral blood mononuclear cells (PBMCs), taken at new diagnosis, from a patient treated with antithyroid drugs. This TCR was recovered from a man in his forties or fifties with Graves disease. CDR3 region: CASSLTARNTGELFF. CDR3 DNA sequence: TGTGCCAGCAGCTTAACGGCCCGCAACACCGGGGAGCTGTTTTTT.